This T cell receptor (beta chain) appears in the sequencing data of a study of human T cells and chemical hapten exposure. Study-wide results and limits: DPC sensitization produced no change in TCRs with frequency above 1 in 1000.

This sample's time point: pre-sensitization, week 0. The treatment: therapeutic diphenylcyclopropenone sensitization with weekly scalp DPC. Single cDNA molecules in the library carried unique molecular identifiers attached during preparation. MiXCR, applied by TCRdb to the RACE reads, yields one record per CDR3 protein. Among under 70,000 distinct CDR3 sequences listed, roughly 10% were seen once. This CDR3 contains 17 residues. This clonotype was counted a few times. Its antigen remains unidentified. The rearrangement uses TRBV12-2 and TRBJ2-3; the tabulated D call, TRBD2, remains unverified against the DNA. TRBV12-2 corresponds to a pseudogene. This specimen consisted of whole blood, obtained in connection with sensitization to the hapten diphenylcyclopropenone (DPC). The TCR comes from a woman aged 40 to 55 with alopecia areata. Some clones in this sample may be carry-over from other donors' samples. CDR3 nucleotide sequence: TGTGCAAGTCGCTCTCGACTAGCGGGGGCCCTGCCAGATACGCAGTATTTT. Translating gives CASRSRLAGALPDTQYF.